This T cell receptor beta chain was identified during a study of blood T cells in healthy people across ages. Unmatched junction bases numbered 8, after V lost 5 bases and J lost 7 bases. Germline V gene lookup returns CDR1 MDHEN and CDR2 SYDVKM. The CDR3 length is 15 residues. A J-beta primer mix and a sample-barcoded 5' primer were used in a second PCR of roughly 6 to 12 cycles. TCRdb re-called the 5' RACE reads through MiXCR, storing one row per CDR3 protein. The sample comprises 750,000 to 950,000 distinct CDR3 sequences, roughly 29% of which are singletons, and 10% rests with the top ten. These data were likewise used in another study, on T cells of mothers and their children.

The source material was blood. The chain combines TRBV28 with TRBJ1-6; the match to TRBD1 covers 7 bases. The clonotype comes from a woman between 40 and 50 years old in good health. CDR3 sequence: CASSVPTGQNSPLHF. DNA for the CDR3: TGTGCCAGCAGTGTCCCGACAGGGCAAAATTCACCCCTCCACTTT.